This T cell receptor beta chain was identified during a study of CD8 T cells in ankylosing spondylitis. The study, taken as a whole, reports: One TCR beta motif, made up of seven to nine highly homologous variants, appeared characteristic of ankylosing spondylitis blood. Reactive arthritis synovial fluid and blood previously showed some of these motif variants. Those disease-linked clones were CD8+; they were also relatively rare in peripheral blood.

Trimming pared 7 bases from V and 7 bases from J, leaving 10 bases between. The CDR3 loop spans 11 amino acids. Remarks on this clonotype: As yet, its antigen is unknown.

As the method for making TCR beta libraries, quantitative 5'-RACE with molecular barcodes was used. MiXCR, applied by TCRdb to the 5' RACE reads, yields one record per CDR3 protein. Here the sample spans some 450,000 distinct CDR3 sequences, 15% to 20% being singletons. The chain recombines TRBV12-3 or TRBV12-4 with TRBJ1-2, with no clear D. Source material: blood, either unsorted or a sorted T cell fraction (not recorded which). The source of this sequence is a male donor with ankylosing spondylitis. The CDR3 spells CASKGRVGYTF. The DNA of the CDR3 is TGTGCCAGCAAGGGTAGGGTTGGCTACACCTTC.